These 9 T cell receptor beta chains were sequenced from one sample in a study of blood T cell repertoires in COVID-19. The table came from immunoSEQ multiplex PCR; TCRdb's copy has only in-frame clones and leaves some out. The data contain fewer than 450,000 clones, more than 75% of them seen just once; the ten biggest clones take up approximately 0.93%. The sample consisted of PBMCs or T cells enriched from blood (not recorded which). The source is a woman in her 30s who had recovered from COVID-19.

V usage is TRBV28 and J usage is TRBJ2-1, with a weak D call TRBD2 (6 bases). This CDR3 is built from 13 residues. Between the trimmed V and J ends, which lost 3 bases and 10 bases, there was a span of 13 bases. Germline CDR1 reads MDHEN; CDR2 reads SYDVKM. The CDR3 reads CASSLPAGSEQFF. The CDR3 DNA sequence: TGTGCCAGCAGTTTGCCCGCCGGGAGCGAGCAGTTCTTC.

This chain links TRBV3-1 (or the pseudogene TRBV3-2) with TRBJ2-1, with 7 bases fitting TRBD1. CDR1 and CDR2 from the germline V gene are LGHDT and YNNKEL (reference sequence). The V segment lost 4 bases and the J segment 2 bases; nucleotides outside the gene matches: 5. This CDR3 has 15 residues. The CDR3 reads CASSPAGTAYNEQFF. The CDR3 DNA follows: TGTGCCAGCAGCCCTGCAGGGACAGCCTACAATGAGCAGTTCTTC.

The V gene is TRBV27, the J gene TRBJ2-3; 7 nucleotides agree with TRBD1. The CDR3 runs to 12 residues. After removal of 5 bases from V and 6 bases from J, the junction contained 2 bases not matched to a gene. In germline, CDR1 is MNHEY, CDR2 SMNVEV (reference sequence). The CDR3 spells CASSTGVDTQYF. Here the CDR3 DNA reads TGTGCCAGCAGTACAGGGGTTGATACGCAGTATTTT.

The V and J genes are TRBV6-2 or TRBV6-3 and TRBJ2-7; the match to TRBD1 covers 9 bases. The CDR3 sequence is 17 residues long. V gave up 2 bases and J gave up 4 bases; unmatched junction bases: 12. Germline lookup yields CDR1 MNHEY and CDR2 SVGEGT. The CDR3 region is CASSYRAPGTGKYEQYF. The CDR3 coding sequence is TGTGCCAGCAGTTACCGGGCCCCCGGGACAGGGAAATACGAGCAGTACTTC.

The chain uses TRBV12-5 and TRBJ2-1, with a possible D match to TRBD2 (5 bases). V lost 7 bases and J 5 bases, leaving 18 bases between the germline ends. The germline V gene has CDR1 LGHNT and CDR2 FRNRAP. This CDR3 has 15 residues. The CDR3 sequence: CASAPSTSYHNEQFF. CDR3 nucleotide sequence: TGTGCTAGTGCCCCGAGTACTAGTTACCACAATGAGCAGTTCTTC.

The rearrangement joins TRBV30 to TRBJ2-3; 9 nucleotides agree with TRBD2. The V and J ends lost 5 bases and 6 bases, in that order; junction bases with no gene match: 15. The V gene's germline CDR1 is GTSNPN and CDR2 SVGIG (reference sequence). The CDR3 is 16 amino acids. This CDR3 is CAWRGGSGGAFDTQYF. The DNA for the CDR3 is TGTGCCTGGCGAGGCGGTAGCGGGGGAGCTTTTGATACGCAGTATTTT.

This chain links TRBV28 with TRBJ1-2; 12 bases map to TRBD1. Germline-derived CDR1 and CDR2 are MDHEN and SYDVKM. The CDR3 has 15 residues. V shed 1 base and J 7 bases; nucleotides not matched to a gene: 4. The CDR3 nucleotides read TGTGCCAGCAGTTTATCGGGACAGGGGGCCTTTGGCTACACCTTC. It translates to CASSLSGQGAFGYTF.

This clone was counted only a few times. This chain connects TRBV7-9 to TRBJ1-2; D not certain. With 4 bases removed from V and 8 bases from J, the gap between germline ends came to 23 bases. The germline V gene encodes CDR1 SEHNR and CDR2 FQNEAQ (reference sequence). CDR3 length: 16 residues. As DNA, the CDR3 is TGTGCCAGCAGCTCCACCCCTGGTCCAGGCCCTAAGGGCTACACCTTC. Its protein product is CASSSTPGPGPKGYTF.

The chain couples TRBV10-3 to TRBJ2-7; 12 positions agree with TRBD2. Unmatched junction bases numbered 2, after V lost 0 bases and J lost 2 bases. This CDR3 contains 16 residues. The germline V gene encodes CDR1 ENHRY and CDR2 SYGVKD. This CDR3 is CAISESGLAGTYEQYF. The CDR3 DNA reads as TGTGCCATCAGTGAGTCTGGACTAGCGGGGACCTACGAGCAGTACTTC.